A selection of T cell receptor beta chains follows, all from one sample in a study of T cell responses to AZD1222 COVID-19 vaccine. The table came from immunoSEQ multiplex PCR; TCRdb's copy has only in-frame clones and leaves some out. This repertoire shows roughly 91,000 clones, more than 90% found once; its top ten account for 3%. The sequences come from peripheral blood, collected on day 0 of AZD1222 vaccination. Receptor source: an adult in good health. CDR3s include the opening cysteine and the closing phenylalanine or tryptophan. Fields, in order: D gene, J gene, V gene, clone size, CDR3 DNA, CDR3 protein. D genes are given only for firm matches. The size entry is marked missing in some rows and otherwise reads once, few, many or a size class.

. | TRBJ1-1 | TRBV14 | once | TGTGCCAGCAGCCAAGTTTCTGGGAGCATGAACACTGAAGCTTTCTTT | CASSQVSGSMNTEAFF
TRBD1 | TRBJ2-7 | TRBV3-1/TRBV3-2 | few | TGTGCCAGCAGCCCATCTGACAGGGGGCGCGAGCAGTACTTC | CASSPSDRGREQYF
. | TRBJ2-7 | TRBV18 | once | TGTGCCAGCTCACCACCAACGGGGGCCTACGAGCAGTACTTC | CASSPPTGAYEQYF
. | TRBJ1-4 | TRBV5-4 | . | TGTGCCAGCAGCCCCGACCGGGGATCTCCTAATGAAAAACTGTTTTTT | CASSPDRGSPNEKLFF
. | TRBJ2-3 | TRBV11-3 | . | TGTGCCAGCAGCTTGACCCCCTACACAGATACGCAGTATTTT | CASSLTPYTDTQYF
. | TRBJ2-2 | TRBV3-1/TRBV3-2 | . | TGTGCCAGCAGCCAAGGACCTGCCCTGGGCGGGGAGCTGTTTTTT | CASSQGPALGGELFF
TRBD1 | TRBJ2-7 | TRBV3-1/TRBV3-2 | few | TGTGCCAGCAGCCAAGTCGAGGGGGCGGTCGACGAGCAGTACTTC | CASSQVEGAVDEQYF
. | TRBJ1-2 | TRBV4-1 | . | TGCGCCAGCAGCCCCGGGGACGGGAACTATGGCTACACCTTC | CASSPGDGNYGYTF
. | TRBJ1-1 | TRBV9 | . | TGTGCCAGCAGCCCCTCGCATGATGGAACCGAAGCTTTCTTT | CASSPSHDGTEAFF
. | TRBJ2-1 | TRBV5-1 | . | TGCGCCAGCAGCTTGGGGACAGAGACCTACAACGTGCCGTTCTTC | CASSLGTETYNVPFF
. | TRBJ2-7 | TRBV19 | . | TGTGCCAGTAGTCAGGGCCGGTACGAGCAGTACTTC | CASSQGRYEQYF
. | TRBJ1-1 | TRBV19 | . | TGTGCCAGTAGTATTGCGTCGGGGATTAACACTGAAGCTTTCTTT | CASSIASGINTEAFF
. | TRBJ1-1 | TRBV7-2 | . | TGTGCCAGCAGCTTAGCGTCCTGGGTAGCTTTCTTT | CASSLASWVAFF
. | TRBJ1-2 | TRBV7-8 | . | TGTGCCAGCAGCCGGACGGAAGAGTATGGCTACACCTTC | CASSRTEEYGYTF
TRBD1 | TRBJ2-1 | TRBV6-5 | few | TGTGCCAGCAGACTCGGGACAGGGTTTTACAATGAGCAGTTCTTC | CASRLGTGFYNEQFF
. | TRBJ1-1 | TRBV4-1 | . | TGCGCCAGCAGCCCCCTCGGGCGGGGAGCTTTCTTT | CASSPLGRGAFF
. | TRBJ1-2 | TRBV6-5 | . | TGTGCCAGCAGTCCGGGCCCATATGGCTACACCTTC | CASSPGPYGYTF
TRBD1 | TRBJ2-7 | TRBV27 | once | TGTGCCAGCGGGACAGTAGTATACGAGCAGTACTTC | CASGTVVYEQYF
. | TRBJ1-2 | TRBV21-1 | . | TGTGCCAGCAGCAAAGCGCTTGGCTATGGCTACACCTTC | CASSKALGYGYTF
TRBD2 | TRBJ2-7 | TRBV5-6 | . | TGTGCCAGCAGCTTGGGGACTAGGGGTTACGAGCAGTACTTC | CASSLGTRGYEQYF
TRBD1 | TRBJ1-1 | TRBV29-1 | . | TGCAGCGTCGGGGACAGAGTAACTGAAGCTTTCTTT | CSVGDRVTEAFF
TRBD1 | TRBJ1-3 | TRBV12-3/TRBV12-4 | . | TGTGCCAGCGGGGACAGAGACGGAAACACCATATATTTT | CASGDRDGNTIYF
. | TRBJ2-7 | TRBV5-6 | . | TGTGCCAGCAGCTGGGGTTCAAACTACGAGCAGTACTTC | CASSWGSNYEQYF
. | TRBJ2-1 | TRBV6-5 | . | TGTGCCAGCAGTTACCGCCGGGACTTCGACAATGAGCAGTTCTTC | CASSYRRDFDNEQFF
. | TRBJ1-2 | TRBV25-1 | . | TGTGCCTCAATGAAGGGAGCTAGTACGGACGGCTACACCTTC | CASMKGASTDGYTF
. | TRBJ2-1 | TRBV5-4 | . | TGTGCCAGCAGCCCCGGGTGGGGCGGGTACAATGAGCAGTTCTTC | CASSPGWGGYNEQFF
. | TRBJ1-2 | TRBV3-1/TRBV3-2 | . | TGTGCCAGCAGCCAAGGGTCTCACGGGCACTATGGCTACACCTTC | CASSQGSHGHYGYTF
. | TRBJ1-5 | TRBV28 | once | TGTGCCACCCTGGTCAGGGGACGAGATCAGCCCCAGCATTTT | CATLVRGRDQPQHF
. | TRBJ2-1 | TRBV10-3 | . | TGTGCCATCAGTGAGAACGAAGCAAATGAGCAGTTCTTC | CAISENEANEQFF
TRBD1 | TRBJ1-2 | TRBV14 | . | TGTGCCAGCAGCCTCAGTGCCGGGACAGGGTACACCTTC | CASSLSAGTGYTF
TRBD2 | TRBJ2-1 | TRBV3-1/TRBV3-2 | . | TGTGCCAGCAGCCATGTACGGCGGGAGGACGGCGGTGAGCAGTTCTTC | CASSHVRREDGGEQFF
. | TRBJ2-7 | TRBV5-4 | . | TGTGCCAGCAGCTCCCCCGGGGTCCTCTCCTACGAGCAGTACTTC | CASSSPGVLSYEQYF
TRBD1 | TRBJ1-2 | TRBV5-1 | . | TGCGCCAGCAGCCACCCGGACAGGGCTAACTATGGCTACACCTTC | CASSHPDRANYGYTF
. | TRBJ1-6 | TRBV10-2 | . | TGCGCCAGCAGTGCGCCGGTTTCACCCCTCCACTTT | CASSAPVSPLHF
TRBD1 | TRBJ1-1 | TRBV30 | . | TGTGCCTGGAGTGGGACAGGGGGTACTGAAGCTTTCTTT | CAWSGTGGTEAFF
. | TRBJ2-7 | TRBV5-6 | . | TGTGCCAGCAGCTTCGGGAGCTCCTACGAGCAGTACTTC | CASSFGSSYEQYF
. | TRBJ1-2 | TRBV7-9 | . | TGTGCCAGCAGCCCCCGGTCTGACTATGGCTACACCTTC | CASSPRSDYGYTF
TRBD1 | TRBJ1-1 | TRBV6-1 | . | TGTGCCAGCAGTGTACAGGGGGGCACTGAAGCTTTCTTT | CASSVQGGTEAFF
. | TRBJ1-1 | TRBV19 | . | TGTGCCAGTAGTATAACGGAGGGAACTGAAGCTTTCTTT | CASSITEGTEAFF
. | TRBJ1-1 | TRBV21-1 | . | TGTGCCAGCAGCGAATTGAGTGTTGCACACTTGAACACTGAAGCTTTCTTT | CASSELSVAHLNTEAFF
. | TRBJ1-2 | TRBV6-5 | . | TGTGCCAGTGACAGGATTGGGTATGGCTACACCTTC | CASDRIGYGYTF
. | TRBJ1-2 | TRBV28 | . | TGTGCCAGCAGTTTAGGGCAGGGATTCGGCTACACCTTC | CASSLGQGFGYTF
TRBD2 | TRBJ2-7 | TRBV6-6 | . | TGTGCCAGCAGTTACTCGACTAGCGGGAGAGTATCGGAGCAGTACTTC | CASSYSTSGRVSEQYF
TRBD2 | TRBJ2-1 | TRBV5-6 | few | TGTGCCAGCAGCGCGATAACTAGCGGGCCCGACAATGAGCAGTTCTTC | CASSAITSGPDNEQFF
TRBD1 | TRBJ2-7 | TRBV18 | once | TGTGCCAGCTCACTTAGCCGGGACAGGGGGCCCGAGCAGTACTTC | CASSLSRDRGPEQYF
. | TRBJ1-1 | TRBV13 | . | TGTGCCAGCAGCTTAGGCCAAGGCAGGGGAGAAGCTTTCTTT | CASSLGQGRGEAFF
TRBD1 | TRBJ1-5 | TRBV28 | . | TGTGCCAGCAGTTTCTTAAAAGGGACAGGGCATCAGCCCCAGCATTTT | CASSFLKGTGHQPQHF
. | TRBJ1-5 | TRBV4-1 | . | TGCGCCAGCAGCCAAGGGGTCGTGGGAATGGGCAATCAGCCCCAGCATTTT | CASSQGVVGMGNQPQHF
TRBD2 | TRBJ2-1 | TRBV19 | . | TGTGCCAGTAGTATAGGGCGGGAGACAGATGAGCAGTTCTTC | CASSIGRETDEQFF
. | TRBJ1-1 | TRBV4-1 | . | TGCGCCAGCAGCCAATGGGCAGAAGCTGAAGCTTTCTTT | CASSQWAEAEAFF
TRBD2 | TRBJ2-5 | TRBV7-9 | . | TGTGCCAGCAGCTTGAGCGGGGGGCCCCAAGAGACCCAGTACTTC | CASSLSGGPQETQYF
TRBD1 | TRBJ1-5 | TRBV3-1/TRBV3-2 | . | TGTGCCAGCAGCCAAGGGACAGGGCGCAATCAGCCCCAGCATTTT | CASSQGTGRNQPQHF
. | TRBJ2-1 | TRBV5-6 | . | TGTGCCAGCAGCTTGAGGAGGGACAATGAGCAGTTCTTC | CASSLRRDNEQFF
. | TRBJ1-1 | TRBV18 | . | TGTGCCAGCTCACCAGGAGGAACGGGGAACACTGAAGCTTTCTTT | CASSPGGTGNTEAFF
. | TRBJ2-5 | TRBV11-2 | . | TGTGCCAGCAGCTTTGGAGGGGAGAGGACCCAGTACTTC | CASSFGGERTQYF
TRBD1 | TRBJ1-4 | TRBV18 | . | TGTGCCAGCTCATCCACAGGGGCTGCAACTAATGAAAAACTGTTTTTT | CASSSTGAATNEKLFF
. | TRBJ2-1 | TRBV5-1 | . | TGCGCCAGCAGCTTGGGCTCTTCTCTGGGCAATGAGCAGTTCTTC | CASSLGSSLGNEQFF